This T cell receptor (beta chain) emerged from a study of T cells in Graves' hyperthyroidism and ophthalmopathy. Hyperthyroidism in the patients, aged 18 to 65, was newly diagnosed and under 2 months in duration. TCR beta CDR3 regions were amplified from RNA transcripts. The TCR CDR3 first-round RT-PCR relied on the HTBI primer set. TCRdb passed the multiplex PCR reads through MiXCR, listing each CDR3 protein once. The sample includes around 300,000 distinct CDR3 sequences, about 15% of them seen just once. The trim removed 8 bases at V and 2 bases at J, leaving 10 bases unmatched. Germline loops: CDR1 MNHNS, CDR2 SASEGT. This CDR3 region has 16 residues.

The chain carries TRBV6-1 and TRBJ2-1; 9 bases fit TRBD2. The sequence was obtained from a woman younger than 45 with Graves' hyperthyroidism. Material for sequencing was blood. The CDR3 protein is CASRRSGRTAYNEQFF. The CDR3 nucleotides are TGTGCCAGCCGGAGGAGCGGGAGGACGGCCTACAATGAGCAGTTCTTC.